The source of this T cell receptor (beta chain) is a study of neurological immune-mediated disorders. Overall study results and limits: TCR-beta repertoires seemed private in all groups, with no expanded CDR3 amino acid sequences shared. The multiple sclerosis repertoire cluster lacked an association with any feature, whether clinical or MRI. TCR clonal expansion peaked in HTLV-1-associated myelopathy patients and was lowest in multiple sclerosis patients.

Each CDR3 protein is one row after TCRdb ran MiXCR on the 5' RACE reads. The sample shows 87,000 or so distinct CDR3 sequences, around 3.5% of them seen only once. This CDR3 contains 14 residues. Germline assignment: CDR1 MNHNY and CDR2 SVGAGI (reference sequence). Trimming pared 6 bases from V and 0 bases from J, leaving 12 bases between. At least ten counts were recorded for this clonotype. Its antigen is unknown. The V call is TRBV6-6, the J call TRBJ2-7, with D possibly TRBD1 on 6 matching bases. This sequence was found in a woman in her forties or fifties with multiple sclerosis. Sequencing used PBMCs. The DNA for the CDR3 is TGTGCCAGCAGAACTAGGGACACCTCCTACGAGCAGTACTTC. Translated, it gives CASRTRDTSYEQYF.